This T cell receptor beta chain was documented in a study of T-cell memory formation after mild COVID-19. Study-level points and caveats: Among CD4+ contracting clones, most were CM and EM, and CD8+ ones EMRA. Later expanders leaned CD4+, whereas day 15 to 85 contracting clones were balanced CD4/CD8.

TCRdb called the 5' RACE reads again in MiXCR, with one record for every CDR3 protein. The sample carries 140,000 or so distinct CDR3 sequences, more than 13% recorded once. This clonotype has a handful of counts. The antigen is undetermined. The germline gives CDR1 SQVTM, CDR2 ANQGSEA. V was clipped by 5 bases and J by 5 bases, with 12 bases between them. CDR3 length: 12 residues. The source is an adult woman who had mild COVID-19 (a few samples of this study predate the infection). Cell type and time point are not known. The rearrangement links TRBV29-1 to TRBJ1-1, with no clear D. Sequencing used PBMCs or a T cell subset sorted from them (not recorded which). CDR3 nucleotide sequence: TGCAGCGTTCAGGAGGGAGGAACTGAAGCTTTCTTT. Translation gives CSVQEGGTEAFF.